The 7 T cell receptor beta chains below all came from one sample that was sequenced in a study of blood T cell repertoires in COVID-19. The data were produced by immunoSEQ multiplex PCR, yet TCRdb's version contains in-frame clones alone and is incomplete. The repertoire holds approximately 190,000 clones, with approximately 90% as singletons. The sample taken for sequencing was peripheral blood. Every receptor here comes from a woman aged 40 to 50 who had recovered from COVID-19.

This clone came up once. This sequence joins TRBV7-6 and TRBJ2-1, with 10 bases that match TRBD2. The junction had 9 bases not matched to a gene; V was cut back by 5 bases and J by 5 bases. This CDR3 region has 16 residues. Looked up from germline, CDR1 is SGHVS and CDR2 is FNYEAQ. The CDR3 loop reads CASSPGWTSGHNEQFF. CDR3 DNA sequence: TGTGCCAGCAGCCCCGGTTGGACTAGCGGCCACAATGAGCAGTTCTTC.

The V gene is TRBV5-1, the J gene TRBJ1-1; 8 nucleotides align to TRBD1. The CDR3 consists of 14 residues. Trimming cost V 3 bases and J 4 bases; bases outside gene matches: 5. Per the germline V gene, CDR1 is SGHRS and CDR2 is YFSETQ. CDR3 residues: CASSSTTGVTEAFF. CDR3 DNA sequence: TGCGCCAGCAGCTCAACGACAGGGGTCACTGAAGCTTTCTTT.

The chain carries TRBV6-2 or TRBV6-3 and TRBJ2-7; 8 nucleotides agree with TRBD1. V lost 5 bases, J lost 7 bases, and 10 bases stayed unmatched. The CDR3 totals 14 residues. Germline CDR1 is MNHEY and CDR2 is SVGEGT. The CDR3 DNA follows: TGTGCCAGCAGTCGCGAAGGACAGGGATGGGAGCAGTACTTC. Translated: CASSREGQGWEQYF.

This chain joins TRBV18 and TRBJ1-1; D gene unclear. The V gene lost 2 bases and the J gene lost 0 bases, with 10 bases spanning the gap. Germline V gives CDR1 KGHSH, CDR2 LQKENI. The CDR3 contains 15 residues. CDR3 in DNA: TGTGCCAGCTCACCATCGGCGGAGATGAACACTGAAGCTTTCTTT. Amino acid sequence: CASSPSAEMNTEAFF. Looking up the rest from reference TRBV18 and TRBJ1-1 gives the full variable domain: NAGVMQNPRHLVRRRGQEARLRCSPMKGHSHVYWYRQLPEEGLKFMVYLQKENIIDESGMPKERFSAEFPKEGPSILRIQQVVRGDSAAYFCASSPSAEMNTEAFFGQGTRLTVV.

The chain joins TRBV28 to TRBJ1-1, with 11 positions matching TRBD1. The V segment lost 8 bases and the J segment 3 bases; nucleotides outside the gene matches: 14. CDR1 MDHEN and CDR2 SYDVKM come from the germline V gene. The CDR3 runs 17 residues. CDR3 protein: CASEGDRGFSLDTEAFF. The CDR3 DNA reads TGTGCCAGCGAGGGGGACAGGGGGTTTAGTCTGGACACTGAAGCTTTCTTT.

The chain couples TRBV19 to TRBJ2-1; tentatively, D is TRBD2 (6 bases). The CDR3 has 16 residues. CDR1 and CDR2 (germline): LNHDA, SQIVND (reference sequence). Trimming removed 4 bases from V and 10 bases from J, with 23 bases in between. The CDR3 coding sequence is TGTGCCAGTAGTACCCGACCGGGACTTGGGGCGCGGGAGCAGTTCTTC. This sequence encodes CASSTRPGLGAREQFF.

The rearrangement links TRBV6-6 to TRBJ2-2; possible D gene TRBD1, 6 bases. The V end lost 6 bases, the J end lost 3 bases, and 11 bases lay between the germline ends. The CDR3 loop spans 14 amino acids. Germline values: CDR1 MNHNY, CDR2 SVGAGI (reference sequence). CDR3 nucleotide sequence: TGTGCCAGCAGACACAACAGGGACACCGGGGAGCTGTTTTTT. It encodes CASRHNRDTGELFF.